This note documents a single T cell receptor (beta chain) sequence. Its antigen is not identified. CDR3 size: 14 residues. The V gene's germline CDR1 is ENHRY and CDR2 SYGVKD. V shed 6 bases and J 7 bases; nucleotides not matched to a gene: 8. This sample was taken from a study of T cell responses to AZD1222 COVID-19 vaccine. Broader study findings: Targeting of unmutated variant regions was reportedly seen in nearly half of spike-specific TCRs.

The protocol was immunoSEQ multiplex PCR, while the TCRdb copy is restricted to in-frame clones and leaves out a portion. The sample has about 120,000 clones, over 75% seen once. The chain links TRBV10-3 to TRBJ2-2, with 7 positions matching TRBD1. The receptor was isolated from an adult in good health. The starting material was peripheral blood, obtained on day 0 of AZD1222 vaccination. This CDR3 reads CAISPTGSVGELFF. The CDR3 DNA sequence: TGTGCCATCAGCCCGACAGGGTCGGTCGGGGAGCTGTTTTTT.